The clone carrying this TCR beta chain showed up just once. This entry belongs to a study of cytomegalovirus exposure and HLA in healthy donors. In the study overall: Findings of an earlier analysis included over 95 million unique TCR beta sequences from 170 million or so T cells.

From germline, CDR1 is SEHNR and CDR2 FQNEAQ (reference sequence). V lost 4 bases and J 5 bases, leaving 14 bases between the germline ends. The CDR3 has 15 residues. PCR used 60 Vbeta primers and 13 Jbeta primers. Clones were sequenced by immunoSEQ multiplex PCR, and TCRdb holds only the in-frame ones, with some missing. This repertoire shows 250,000 to 300,000 clones, 84% found once; its top ten account for 2% to 2.5%. The sequence came from a woman aged 40 to 50 in good health and CMV-seropositive. The sequenced sample was PBMCs. The rearrangement joins TRBV7-9 to TRBJ1-4; no reliable D call. The CDR3 sequence is CASSSEGRANEKLFF. For the CDR3, the DNA is TGTGCCAGCAGCTCTGAGGGCAGAGCGAATGAAAAACTGTTTTTT.